A selection of T cell receptor beta chains follows, all from one sample in a study of blood T cell repertoires in COVID-19. The method was immunoSEQ multiplex PCR; TCRdb's version includes in-frame clones alone and lacks a portion of them. The repertoire consists of nearly 350,000 clones, with approximately 89% occurring once and the leading ten covering more than 3%. The sample taken for sequencing was peripheral blood. All receptors derive from a woman younger than 30 who had recovered from COVID-19. CDR3s include the opening cysteine and the closing phenylalanine or tryptophan. Fields, in order: V gene, clone size, D gene, J gene, CDR3 protein, CDR3 DNA. The D gene is left open where the match is weak. Size tells how often a clone was seen (once, few, many) or the class of an expanded clone, and some rows leave it out.

v_gene: TRBV6-6
abundance: once
d_gene: TRBD2
j_gene: TRBJ2-1
CDR3aa: CASSPRGRAGVQNEQFF
CDR3nt: TGTGCCAGCAGTCCCCGAGGGCGAGCGGGAGTTCAGAATGAGCAGTTCTTC

v_gene: TRBV9
abundance: NA
d_gene: NA
j_gene: TRBJ2-2
CDR3aa: CASSVGGGHTGELFF
CDR3nt: TGTGCCAGCAGCGTAGGTGGCGGTCACACCGGGGAGCTGTTTTTT

v_gene: TRBV24-1
abundance: once
d_gene: NA
j_gene: TRBJ2-2
CDR3aa: CATSDEGNAGELFF
CDR3nt: TGTGCCACCAGTGACGAGGGTAATGCCGGGGAGCTGTTTTTT

v_gene: TRBV18
abundance: NA
d_gene: TRBD1
j_gene: TRBJ1-2
CDR3aa: CASSAPLQGPLSYGYTF
CDR3nt: TGTGCCAGCTCGGCCCCCCTACAGGGGCCACTGAGCTATGGCTACACCTTC

v_gene: TRBV11-2
abundance: NA
d_gene: NA
j_gene: TRBJ1-1
CDR3aa: CASSLSPGLNTEAFF
CDR3nt: TGTGCCAGCAGCTTATCCCCAGGATTGAACACTGAAGCTTTCTTT

v_gene: TRBV15
abundance: NA
d_gene: TRBD1
j_gene: TRBJ1-5
CDR3aa: CATSRDWSGGSRAQHF
CDR3nt: TGTGCCACCAGCAGAGATTGGTCAGGGGGAAGTAGGGCCCAGCATTTT

v_gene: TRBV29-1
abundance: NA
d_gene: NA
j_gene: TRBJ2-3
CDR3aa: CSVEESRPTDTQYF
CDR3nt: TGCAGCGTTGAAGAGTCTAGGCCCACAGATACGCAGTATTTT

v_gene: TRBV5-5
abundance: NA
d_gene: TRBD2
j_gene: TRBJ2-3
CDR3aa: CASSLGVPSGYTDTQYF
CDR3nt: TGTGCCAGCAGTTTGGGGGTCCCTAGCGGTTACACAGATACGCAGTATTTT

v_gene: TRBV7-9
abundance: NA
d_gene: NA
j_gene: TRBJ1-2
CDR3aa: CASSPLSIYGYTF
CDR3nt: TGTGCCAGCAGCCCACTGAGTATCTATGGCTACACCTTC

v_gene: TRBV11-3
abundance: NA
d_gene: TRBD1
j_gene: TRBJ2-3
CDR3aa: CASSLSRTGEGTQYF
CDR3nt: TGTGCCAGCAGCTTGTCCCGGACAGGGGAAGGTACGCAGTATTTT

v_gene: TRBV5-8
abundance: NA
d_gene: TRBD2
j_gene: TRBJ2-1
CDR3aa: CASSLVAGAHHEQFF
CDR3nt: TGTGCCAGCAGCTTGGTAGCGGGAGCCCACCATGAGCAGTTCTTC

v_gene: TRBV7-2
abundance: NA
d_gene: TRBD1
j_gene: TRBJ1-2
CDR3aa: CASSLDSAGGWYGYTF
CDR3nt: TGTGCCAGCAGCTTAGATTCGGCAGGGGGGTGGTATGGCTACACCTTC

v_gene: TRBV30
abundance: NA
d_gene: NA
j_gene: TRBJ2-3
CDR3aa: CAWSPRGRTDTQYF
CDR3nt: TGTGCCTGGAGCCCACGGGGTCGGACAGATACGCAGTATTTT

v_gene: TRBV18
abundance: once
d_gene: NA
j_gene: TRBJ1-4
CDR3aa: CASSPGGGSNEKLFF
CDR3nt: TGTGCCAGCTCACCTGGCGGGGGGTCCAATGAAAAACTGTTTTTT

v_gene: TRBV7-6
abundance: NA
d_gene: NA
j_gene: TRBJ2-5
CDR3aa: CASSLIGRGQETQYF
CDR3nt: TGTGCCAGCAGCTTAATAGGCAGGGGCCAAGAGACCCAGTACTTC

v_gene: TRBV18
abundance: NA
d_gene: NA
j_gene: TRBJ1-1
CDR3aa: CASSPPGRGNTEAFF
CDR3nt: TGTGCCAGCTCACCACCTGGCAGGGGGAACACTGAAGCTTTCTTT

v_gene: TRBV18
abundance: NA
d_gene: NA
j_gene: TRBJ2-5
CDR3aa: CASSPPSRGRETQYF
CDR3nt: TGTGCCAGCTCACCACCGTCCAGGGGACGGGAGACCCAGTACTTC